This TCR beta chain was captured by sequencing in a study of control samples from healthy donors and cancer patients. In germline, CDR1 is SGDLS, CDR2 YYNGEE. Trimming stripped 3 bases from V and 6 bases from J, with 13 bases between. This CDR3 is 15 amino acids long. TCRdb's copy holds only in-frame clones and misses some; the assay was immunoSEQ multiplex PCR. The sample lists over 200,000 clones, over 75% occurring once. V is TRBV9 and J is TRBJ1-6, with D uncertain. Sequenced material: PBMCs. This receptor was taken from a woman aged 60-75 years with lung cancer. The chain's CDR3 is CASSGPTSRNSPLHF. The CDR3 DNA is TGTGCCAGCAGCGGCCCAACGAGTCGTAATTCACCCCTCCACTTT.